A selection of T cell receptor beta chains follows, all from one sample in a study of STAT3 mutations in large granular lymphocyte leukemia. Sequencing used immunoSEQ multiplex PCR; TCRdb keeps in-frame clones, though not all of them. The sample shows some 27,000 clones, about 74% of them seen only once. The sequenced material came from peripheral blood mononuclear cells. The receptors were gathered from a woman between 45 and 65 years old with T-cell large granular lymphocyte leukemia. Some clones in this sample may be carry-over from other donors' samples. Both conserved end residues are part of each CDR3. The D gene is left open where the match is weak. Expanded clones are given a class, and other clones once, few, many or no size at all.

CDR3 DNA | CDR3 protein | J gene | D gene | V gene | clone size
TGCGCCAGCAGCCAATTCCGGGGCCGTGAAGCTTTCTTT | CASSQFRGREAFF | TRBJ1-1 | NA | TRBV4-3 | NA
TGTGCCAGCAGTTACGGGGGACCCTCCTACGAGCAGTACTTC | CASSYGGPSYEQYF | TRBJ2-7 | NA | TRBV6-5 | NA
TGTGCCAGCAGCACCTCTGGGGCCAACGTCCTGACTTTC | CASSTSGANVLTF | TRBJ2-6 | NA | TRBV7-9 | NA
TGTGCCAGCAGTTCGTACCCGTACTATGGCTACACCTTC | CASSSYPYYGYTF | TRBJ1-2 | NA | TRBV25-1 | once
TGTGCCAGCAGCCCCGGCGGACATCCAGCCAAAAACATTCAGTACTTC | CASSPGGHPAKNIQYF | TRBJ2-4 | NA | TRBV7-9 | NA
TGTGCCAGTAAGCGGGAAGGAGGAAACACCATATATTTT | CASKREGGNTIYF | TRBJ1-3 | NA | TRBV19 | NA
TGCAGCGTCCCAGGACAGGCCACAGATACGCAGTATTTT | CSVPGQATDTQYF | TRBJ2-3 | TRBD1 | TRBV29-1 | NA
TGTGCCAGCTCACCCTTAGCTAGCGGCCAATACAATGAGCAGTTCTTC | CASSPLASGQYNEQFF | TRBJ2-1 | TRBD2 | TRBV18 | NA
TGTGCCAGCAGTTCCCAGCCCAACAGGTACTATGGCTACACCTTC | CASSSQPNRYYGYTF | TRBJ1-2 | NA | TRBV27 | NA
TGTGCCAGCAGCGTAGGCGGGACTTCAACTAATGAAAAACTGTTTTTT | CASSVGGTSTNEKLFF | TRBJ1-4 | NA | TRBV9 | NA
TGCGCCAGCAGCTTGGCCACTAGCGTCACAGATACGCAGTATTTT | CASSLATSVTDTQYF | TRBJ2-3 | TRBD2 | TRBV5-1 | once
TGCAGCGCGACGACTAGCGGGGGACCAGATACGCAGTATTTT | CSATTSGGPDTQYF | TRBJ2-3 | TRBD2 | TRBV29-1 | NA
TGTGCCAGCAGTTACCCAGGGGGGGGGTACAATGAGCAGTTCTTC | CASSYPGGGYNEQFF | TRBJ2-1 | NA | TRBV6-5 | NA
TGTGCCAGCAGCTTGCAGCAGTATGAGCAGTTCTTC | CASSLQQYEQFF | TRBJ2-1 | NA | TRBV5-4 | NA
TGTGCCAGCAGTTTATCCCCGGGCGCCACTGAAGCTTTCTTT | CASSLSPGATEAFF | TRBJ1-1 | NA | TRBV27 | NA
TGTGCCAGCAGCACTGACAGGGTGAACACCGGGGAGCTGTTTTTT | CASSTDRVNTGELFF | TRBJ2-2 | TRBD1 | TRBV11-3 | NA
TGTGCCAGCAGTTGGGGAACAGGTTACACTGAAGCTTTCTTT | CASSWGTGYTEAFF | TRBJ1-1 | NA | TRBV28 | NA
TGTGCCAGCAGCGGGGGACTAGCGGGAGACGGGGAGCTGTTTTTT | CASSGGLAGDGELFF | TRBJ2-2 | TRBD2 | TRBV11-2 | few
TGTGCCAGCTCACCACTCCAAACTAGCGTAGCAGGCACAGATACGCAGTATTTT | CASSPLQTSVAGTDTQYF | TRBJ2-3 | TRBD2 | TRBV18 | once
TGTGCCAGCAGTTACATAGGGGGCTGGCCGGATACGCAGTATTTT | CASSYIGGWPDTQYF | TRBJ2-3 | TRBD1 | TRBV27 | once
TGTGCCAGCAGCCCCGGGACTAGCGGGAGGGGAACAGATACGCAGTATTTT | CASSPGTSGRGTDTQYF | TRBJ2-3 | TRBD2 | TRBV4-2 | few
TGCGCCAGCAGCTTGCGAGGGGGGTCCTACGAGCAGTACTTC | CASSLRGGSYEQYF | TRBJ2-7 | NA | TRBV5-1 | NA
TGTGCCAGCAGTCAACCCCCCTCCACTGAAGCTTTCTTT | CASSQPPSTEAFF | TRBJ1-1 | NA | TRBV28 | NA
TGTGCCAGCAGCTCCTCTTACGGAAACACCATATATTTT | CASSSSYGNTIYF | TRBJ1-3 | NA | TRBV11-2 | NA
TGTGCCAGCAGTCCTACAGATTACCTCGGAGAGCAGTACTTC | CASSPTDYLGEQYF | TRBJ2-7 | NA | TRBV27 | NA
TGTGCCAGTGACAGGGCCAGTGGCAATCAGCCCCAGCATTTT | CASDRASGNQPQHF | TRBJ1-5 | TRBD1 | TRBV6-6 | NA
TGCGCCAGCAGCTTGGGTTATTCTACCGGGGAGCTGTTTTTT | CASSLGYSTGELFF | TRBJ2-2 | NA | TRBV5-1 | NA
TGTGCCAGCAGTTACGCGTCAGCCTATGGCTACACCTTC | CASSYASAYGYTF | TRBJ1-2 | NA | TRBV6-6 | NA
TGTGCCAGCAGCCAAAATGTGGGTACTAATGAAAAACTGTTTTTT | CASSQNVGTNEKLFF | TRBJ1-4 | NA | TRBV14 | NA
TGTGCCAGCTCACCAGAGGGACAGACTAACTATGGCTACACCTTC | CASSPEGQTNYGYTF | TRBJ1-2 | TRBD1 | TRBV18 | NA
TGTGCCAGCAGCCTGGGACGTTTGGGCATACTTCAGCCCCAGCATTTT | CASSLGRLGILQPQHF | TRBJ1-5 | NA | TRBV7-9 | NA
TGTGCCAGCTCATCGAGACAGGGAACGGGCGAGCAGTACTTC | CASSSRQGTGEQYF | TRBJ2-7 | TRBD1 | TRBV18 | NA
TGTGCCAGCAGTGACCCTCTTCTAGCGGGAGGAGGGAATGAGCAGTTCTTC | CASSDPLLAGGGNEQFF | TRBJ2-1 | TRBD2 | TRBV25-1 | few
TGTGCCAGCAGGTTAAGGACAGGGACGAGTGGCTACACCTTC | CASRLRTGTSGYTF | TRBJ1-2 | TRBD1 | TRBV6-5 | NA
TGTGCCAGCAGCCAAACGCGGGGGAACACTGAAGCTTTCTTT | CASSQTRGNTEAFF | TRBJ1-1 | NA | TRBV4-2 | NA
TGTGCCAGCAGCCCGGGACAGACCTCCTACGAGCAGTACTTC | CASSPGQTSYEQYF | TRBJ2-7 | TRBD1 | TRBV7-9 | NA
TGTGCCAGCAGCTCGAGAGCTTATAGCAATCAGCCCCAGCATTTT | CASSSRAYSNQPQHF | TRBJ1-5 | NA | TRBV5-6 | NA